This T cell receptor (beta chain) originates from a study of T cells in Graves' hyperthyroidism and ophthalmopathy. Amplification yielded TCR beta CDR3 regions, with RNA transcripts as the source. A set of HTBI primers served as the primers for a first-round RT-PCR of the TCR CDR3. From the multiplex PCR reads, TCRdb called clonotypes with MiXCR, one entry per CDR3 protein. This table holds under 350,000 distinct CDR3 sequences, roughly an eighth found once. This clonotype was seen many times. Germline loops: CDR1 MDHEN, CDR2 SYDVKM. The CDR3 extends over 14 amino acids. V was cut by 3 bases and J by 5 bases, with 12 bases left in between.

The J gene is TRBJ2-3, the V gene TRBV28; no clear D gene. Material: blood. This TCR was recovered from a woman aged 40 to 50 with Graves' hyperthyroidism. The CDR3 DNA follows: TGTGCCAGCAGTTTGGGCAGTAGAAGAGATACGCAGTATTTT. It yields the protein CASSLGSRRDTQYF.